One sample yielded the 21 T cell receptor beta chains listed below, sequenced in a study of T cell repertoires in cytomegalovirus infection. Via MiXCR, TCRdb re-called the reads, giving one row per CDR3 protein. Of about 740,000 distinct CDR3 sequences listed, about a third are singletons. The sample comprised PBMCs. These receptor sequences come from a human donor in good health (CMV status not recorded). Some clones in this sample may be carry-over from other donors' samples.

The chain combines TRBV28 with TRBJ1-5; D uncertain. Germline-derived CDR1 and CDR2 are MDHEN and SYDVKM. This CDR3 has 15 amino acids. The V end lost 6 bases, the J end lost 0 bases, and 12 bases lay between the germline ends. The CDR3 DNA reads TGTGCCAGCAGGGGATGGCAGACTAGCAATCAGCCCCAGCATTTT. Translating it yields CASRGWQTSNQPQHF.

This sequence joins TRBV27 and TRBJ2-1; TRBD2 aligns across 8 bases. The germline gives CDR1 MNHEY, CDR2 SMNVEV (reference sequence). The CDR3 is 13 residues long. The J segment lost 8 bases and the V segment lost 5 bases, leaving 5 bases of the junction unmatched. The CDR3 DNA follows: TGTGCCAGCAGTGGACTAGCTAAAGATGAGCAGTTCTTC. Encoded protein: CASSGLAKDEQFF.

The gene calls are TRBV20-1 and TRBJ1-6, with 9 positions matching TRBD1. This CDR3 region has 14 residues. Germline V gives CDR1 DFQATT, CDR2 SNEGSKA (reference sequence). V dropped 5 bases and J dropped 9; count of bases not matched to a gene: 8. In DNA, the CDR3 is TGCAGTGCTGCCGGACAGGGGAGAGGTTCACCCCTCCACTTT. This codes for CSAAGQGRGSPLHF.

The J gene is TRBJ2-3, the V gene TRBV19; D is uncertain. Trimming shortened V by 3 bases and J by 0 bases, and 7 bases separated the two germline ends. This CDR3 comprises 14 residues. Germline values: CDR1 LNHDA, CDR2 SQIVND (reference sequence). The CDR3, as DNA: TGTGCCAGTAGTATCAAGGCCAGCACAGATACGCAGTATTTT. Its protein is CASSIKASTDTQYF.

This clonotype was counted many times. The genes are TRBV7-9 and TRBJ2-7; D is ambiguous. The CDR3 loop spans 15 amino acids. CDR1 SEHNR and CDR2 FQNEAQ come from the germline V gene (reference sequence). V was cut by 5 bases and J by 2 bases, with 16 bases left in between. The CDR3 DNA follows: TGTGCCAGCAGCACATCGGGCAAAGGCCCCTACGAGCAGTACTTC. This gives the protein CASSTSGKGPYEQYF.

The chain couples TRBV4-1 to TRBJ1-5; the match to TRBD1 covers 7 bases. Trimming at V came to 3 bases and at J to 2 bases, leaving 7 bases not matched to a gene. This CDR3 spans 16 amino acids. Looked up from germline, CDR1 is MGHRA and CDR2 is YSYEKL. In DNA form, the CDR3 reads TGCGCCAGCAGCCATCTACAGGGGACGGGCAATCAGCCCCAGCATTTT. This encodes CASSHLQGTGNQPQHF.

This clonotype was detected only a few times. This chain joins TRBV19 and TRBJ2-2; D gene ambiguous. The CDR3 covers 14 residues. Trimming shortened V by 7 bases and J by 0 bases, and 9 bases separated the two germline ends. Germline V gives CDR1 LNHDA, CDR2 SQIVND (reference sequence). This CDR3 is CASNVGTNTGELFF. Here the CDR3 DNA reads TGTGCCAGTAATGTGGGAACGAACACCGGGGAGCTGTTTTTT.

This clonotype was found many times. CDR3 coding DNA: TGTGCCAGCAGCTCCCCCGGGCTAGCGGGGGAGTATGAGCAGTACTTC. Its protein is CASSSPGLAGEYEQYF. The chain couples TRBV7-8 to TRBJ2-7; the match to TRBD2 covers 10 bases. Germline V gives CDR1 SGHVS, CDR2 FQNEAQ. Trimming removed 4 bases from V and 7 bases from J; junction bases left unmatched: 13. The CDR3 runs 16 residues. The full variable domain, in which reference TRBV7-8 and TRBJ2-7 provide the parts outside the CDR3, is GAGVSQSPRYKVAKRGQDVALRCDPISGHVSLFWYQQALGQGPEFLTYFQNEAQLDKSGLPSDRFFAERPEGSVSTLKIQRTQQEDSAVYLCASSSPGLAGEYEQYFGPGTRLTVT.

The chain recombines TRBV12-3 or TRBV12-4 with TRBJ2-5; D remains ambiguous. The CDR3 consists of 15 residues. V lost 6 bases, J lost 4 bases, and 18 bases lay in between. CDR3 protein: CASRGLVRAPETQYF. The CDR3 coding sequence is TGTGCCAGCAGGGGGTTGGTCCGAGCACCAGAGACCCAGTACTTC.

The chain links TRBV30 to TRBJ2-7; D is perhaps TRBD2 (5 bases). Trimming took off 0 bases at V and 6 bases at J, with 12 bases between the two ends. Germline CDR1 reads GTSNPN; CDR2 reads SVGIG (reference sequence). This CDR3 has 13 residues. CDR3 nucleotide sequence: TGTGCCTGGAGTGTAATTTTCGGAGGCGAGCAGTACTTC. Residues: CAWSVIFGGEQYF.

This clonotype has just a few counts. The J gene is TRBJ1-4, the V gene TRBV27; TRBD1 matches 7 bases. V lost 4 bases to trimming and J lost 5 bases; unmatched junction nucleotides: 13. Germline V lookup: CDR1 MNHEY, CDR2 SMNVEV (reference sequence). This CDR3 is built from 17 residues. CDR3 DNA: TGTGCCAGCAGTTCCCACCGAACGACAGGGACCAATGAAAAACTGTTTTTT. It translates to CASSSHRTTGTNEKLFF.

The chain carries TRBV4-2 and TRBJ1-2, with a weak D call TRBD1 (5 bases). CDR1 is LGHNA and CDR2 is YNFKEQ in the germline V gene. The CDR3 runs to 14 residues. Trimming stripped 0 bases from V and 2 bases from J, with 7 bases between. CDR3 nucleotide sequence: TGTGCCAGCAGCCAAGACGGGGGGAACTATGGCTACACCTTC. Its translation is CASSQDGGNYGYTF.

There are many counts of this clonotype. The rearrangement joins TRBV7-2 to TRBJ1-2; the match to TRBD1 covers 8 bases. CDR1 SGHTA and CDR2 FQGNSA come from the germline V gene. The ends lost 5 bases at V and 1 base at J; junction bases unmatched: 6. The CDR3 runs to 15 residues. The CDR3 DNA reads as TGTGCCAGCAGCAACGGACAGGGACTTAACTATGGCTACACCTTC. It translates to CASSNGQGLNYGYTF.

This clonotype came up a few times. This chain connects TRBV7-9 to TRBJ1-4; 7 nucleotides line up with TRBD1. The germline CDR1 and CDR2 sequences are SEHNR and FQNEAQ (reference sequence). The CDR3 has 14 residues. The trim removed 5 bases at V and 6 bases at J, leaving 6 bases unmatched. The CDR3 is CASSHTDRDEKLFF. The CDR3 coding sequence is TGTGCCAGCAGCCATACCGACAGGGATGAAAAACTGTTTTTT.

In its sample, this clonotype was seen many times. The CDR3 reads CASSLGVGRETQYF. The CDR3 nucleotides read TGTGCCAGCAGCTTAGGGGTGGGCAGGGAGACCCAGTACTTC. The chain is built from TRBV7-2 and TRBJ2-5, with D hard to call. V dropped 1 base and J dropped 5 bases, with 11 bases sitting between them. Germline V gene lookup returns CDR1 SGHTA and CDR2 FQGNSA. This CDR3 region has 14 residues.

In DNA form, the CDR3 reads TGTGCCTGGAGTGTAATCAGGGGCACTGAAGCTTTCTTT. This translates into CAWSVIRGTEAFF. This sequence joins TRBV30 and TRBJ1-1, with a tentative D call TRBD1 (6 bases). The germline V gene encodes CDR1 GTSNPN and CDR2 SVGIG (reference sequence). The ends were cut back, 0 bases at V and 4 bases at J, with 9 bases in the middle. The CDR3 totals 13 residues.

This chain joins TRBV25-1 and TRBJ2-7, with unresolved D. Germline V gene sequence: CDR1 MGHDK, CDR2 SYGVNS. The V gene lost 1 base and the J gene lost 5 bases, with 6 bases spanning the gap. CDR3 length equals 12 residues. This CDR3 reads CASSESAHEQYF. The CDR3 bases are TGTGCCAGCAGTGAATCGGCCCACGAGCAGTACTTC.

A few counts support this clonotype. The gene calls are TRBV12-3 or TRBV12-4 and TRBJ1-3; a weak D match, TRBD1 (5 bases). This CDR3 has 13 residues. Trimming left V 3 bases short and J 9 bases short, with 12 bases between. CDR3 loop: CASSFRDLGTIYF. CDR3 DNA sequence: TGTGCCAGCAGTTTCCGGGACTTAGGCACCATATATTTT.

Turning to this clonotype: Just one base apart from a much larger clone, this may be a read error. The chain uses TRBV7-2 and TRBJ2-1; 7 nucleotides match TRBD1. This CDR3 comprises 15 residues. Germline lookup yields CDR1 SGHTA and CDR2 FQGNSA. CDR3 sequence (DNA): TGTGCCTGCAGTTCCGGGACAGCCTCCTACAATGAGCAGTTCTTC. It yields the protein CACSSGTASYNEQFF.

The rearrangement links TRBV6-1 to TRBJ1-1, with D maybe TRBD1 (5 bases). The V gene lost 6 bases and the J gene lost 3 bases, with 8 bases spanning the gap. Per germline, CDR1 MNHNS and CDR2 SASEGT. CDR3 length: 12 residues. This CDR3 is CASRSGYTEAFF. In DNA, the CDR3 is TGTGCCAGCAGGTCAGGGTACACTGAAGCTTTCTTT.

Note on this clonotype: Possible read error: a much larger clone is one base away. The CDR3 sequence: CASSLSDRRSYNF. CDR3 in DNA: TGTGCCAGCAGCTTATCTGACAGAAGAAGCTACAACTTC. V usage is TRBV7-2 and J usage is TRBJ1-2; D possibly corresponds to TRBD1 (5 bases). Germline V gene lookup returns CDR1 SGHTA and CDR2 FQGNSA. This CDR3 has 13 residues.